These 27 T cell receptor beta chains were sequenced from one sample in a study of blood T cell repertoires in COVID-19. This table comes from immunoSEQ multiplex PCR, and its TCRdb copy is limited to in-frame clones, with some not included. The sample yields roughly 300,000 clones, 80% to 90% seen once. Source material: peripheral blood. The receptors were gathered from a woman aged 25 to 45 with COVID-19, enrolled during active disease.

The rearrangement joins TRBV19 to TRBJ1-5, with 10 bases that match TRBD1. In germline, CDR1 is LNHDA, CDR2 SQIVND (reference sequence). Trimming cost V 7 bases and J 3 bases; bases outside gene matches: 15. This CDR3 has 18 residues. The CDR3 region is CASTSGTGVPLPNQPQHF. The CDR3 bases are TGTGCCAGTACTTCCGGGACAGGGGTTCCCCTGCCCAATCAGCCCCAGCATTTT.

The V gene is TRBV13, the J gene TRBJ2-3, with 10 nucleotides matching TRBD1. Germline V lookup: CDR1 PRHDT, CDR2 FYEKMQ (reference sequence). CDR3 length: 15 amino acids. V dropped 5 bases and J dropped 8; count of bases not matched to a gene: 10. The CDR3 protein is CASSTGTGARGTQYF. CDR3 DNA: TGTGCCAGCAGCACCGGGACAGGGGCAAGGGGTACGCAGTATTTT.

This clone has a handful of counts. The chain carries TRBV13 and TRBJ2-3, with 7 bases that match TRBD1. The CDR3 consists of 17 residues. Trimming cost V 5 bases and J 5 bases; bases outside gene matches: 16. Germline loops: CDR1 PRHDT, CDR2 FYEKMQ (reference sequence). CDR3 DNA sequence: TGTGCCAGCAGCCGGCCGGGGACAGCGCGGAGCGGAGATACGCAGTATTTT. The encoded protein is CASSRPGTARSGDTQYF.

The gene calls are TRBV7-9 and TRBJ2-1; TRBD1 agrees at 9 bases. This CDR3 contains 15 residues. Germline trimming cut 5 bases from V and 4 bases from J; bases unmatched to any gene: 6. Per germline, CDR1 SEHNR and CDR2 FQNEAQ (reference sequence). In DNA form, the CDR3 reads TGTGCCAGCAGCGAACCGGGACAGGGATACAATGAGCAGTTCTTC. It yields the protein CASSEPGQGYNEQFF.

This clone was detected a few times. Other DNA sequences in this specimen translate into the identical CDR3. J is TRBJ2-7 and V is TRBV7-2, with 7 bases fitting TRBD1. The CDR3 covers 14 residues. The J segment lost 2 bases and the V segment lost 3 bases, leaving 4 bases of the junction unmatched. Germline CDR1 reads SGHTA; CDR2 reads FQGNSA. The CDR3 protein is CASSFRTGTYEQYF. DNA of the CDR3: TGTGCCAGCAGCTTTAGGACAGGCACCTACGAGCAGTACTTC. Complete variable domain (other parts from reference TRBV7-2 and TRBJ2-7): GAGVSQSPSNKVTEKGKDVELRCDPISGHTALYWYRQSLGQGLEFLIYFQGNSAPDKSGLPSDRFSAERTGGSVSTLTIQRTQQEDSAVYLCASSFRTGTYEQYFGPGTRLTVT.

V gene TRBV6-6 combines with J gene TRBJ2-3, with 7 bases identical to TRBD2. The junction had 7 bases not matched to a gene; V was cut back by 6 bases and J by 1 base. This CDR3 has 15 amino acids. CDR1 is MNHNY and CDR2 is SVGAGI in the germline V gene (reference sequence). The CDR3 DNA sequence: TGTGCCAGCAGCCTAGCGGATTTGGGCACAGATACGCAGTATTTT. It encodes CASSLADLGTDTQYF.

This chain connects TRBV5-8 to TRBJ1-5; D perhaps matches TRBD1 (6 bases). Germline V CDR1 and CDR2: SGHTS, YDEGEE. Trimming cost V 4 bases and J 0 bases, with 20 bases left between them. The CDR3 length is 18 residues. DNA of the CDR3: TGTGCCAGCAGCATGTTTCCTACCAGGGGTTATAGCAATCAGCCCCAGCATTTT. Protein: CASSMFPTRGYSNQPQHF.

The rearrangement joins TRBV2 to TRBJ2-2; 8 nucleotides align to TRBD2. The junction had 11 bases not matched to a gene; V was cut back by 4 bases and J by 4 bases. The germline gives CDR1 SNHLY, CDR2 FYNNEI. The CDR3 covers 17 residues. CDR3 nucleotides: TGTGCCAGCAGTGCTCCTCGCGGGGGGCCATTCACCGGGGAGCTGTTTTTT. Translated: CASSAPRGGPFTGELFF.

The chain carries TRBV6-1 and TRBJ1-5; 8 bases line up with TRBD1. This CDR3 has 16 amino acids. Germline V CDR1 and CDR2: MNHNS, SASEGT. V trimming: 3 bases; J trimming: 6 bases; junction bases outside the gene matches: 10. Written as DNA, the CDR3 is TGTGCCAGCAGTGACAGCTCAGGGGGCGGTGGTCAGCCCCAGCATTTT. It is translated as CASSDSSGGGGQPQHF.

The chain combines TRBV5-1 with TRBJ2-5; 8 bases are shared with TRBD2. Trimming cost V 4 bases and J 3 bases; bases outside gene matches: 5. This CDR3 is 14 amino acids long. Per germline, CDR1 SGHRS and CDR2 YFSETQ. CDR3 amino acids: CASSLTGGEETQYF. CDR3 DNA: TGCGCCAGCAGCCTCACCGGGGGGGAAGAGACCCAGTACTTC.

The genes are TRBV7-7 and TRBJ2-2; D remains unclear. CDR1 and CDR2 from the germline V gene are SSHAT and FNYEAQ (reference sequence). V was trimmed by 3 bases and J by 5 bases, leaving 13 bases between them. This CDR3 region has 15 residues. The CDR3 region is CASSFSPIGTGELFF. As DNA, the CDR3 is TGTGCCAGCAGCTTTAGCCCTATTGGTACCGGGGAGCTGTTTTTT.

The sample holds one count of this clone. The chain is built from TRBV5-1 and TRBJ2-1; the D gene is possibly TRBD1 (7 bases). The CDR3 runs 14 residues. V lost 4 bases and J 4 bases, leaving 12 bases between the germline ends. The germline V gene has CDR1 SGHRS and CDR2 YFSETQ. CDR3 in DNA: TGCGCCAGCAGCCCGGAGGGACAGTACAATGAGCAGTTCTTC. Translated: CASSPEGQYNEQFF.

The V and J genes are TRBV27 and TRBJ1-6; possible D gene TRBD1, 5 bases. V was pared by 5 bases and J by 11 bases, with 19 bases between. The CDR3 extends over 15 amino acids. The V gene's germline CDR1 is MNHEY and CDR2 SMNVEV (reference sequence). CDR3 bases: TGTGCCAGCAGTACGCTGTTGGGGCCCATAGCACCCCTCCACTTT. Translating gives CASSTLLGPIAPLHF.

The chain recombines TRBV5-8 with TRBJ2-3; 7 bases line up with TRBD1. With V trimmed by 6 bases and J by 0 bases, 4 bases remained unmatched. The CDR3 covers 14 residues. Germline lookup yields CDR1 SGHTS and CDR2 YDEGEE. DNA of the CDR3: TGTGCCAGCACCAACAGGGGTAGCACAGATACGCAGTATTTT. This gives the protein CASTNRGSTDTQYF.

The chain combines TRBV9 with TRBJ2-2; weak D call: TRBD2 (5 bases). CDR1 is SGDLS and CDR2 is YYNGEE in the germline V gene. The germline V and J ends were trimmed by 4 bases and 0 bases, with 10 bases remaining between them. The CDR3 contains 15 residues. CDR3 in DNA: TGTGCCAGCAGCATTGGACTCACGAACACCGGGGAGCTGTTTTTT. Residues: CASSIGLTNTGELFF.

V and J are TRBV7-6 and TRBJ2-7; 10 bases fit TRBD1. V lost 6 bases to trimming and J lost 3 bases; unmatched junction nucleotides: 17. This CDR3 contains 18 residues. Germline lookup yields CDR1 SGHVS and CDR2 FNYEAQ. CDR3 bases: TGTGCCAGCAGTTCCTTTGGGACAGGGGTAATTCTTGGCTACGAGCAGTACTTC. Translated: CASSSFGTGVILGYEQYF.

CDR3 in amino acids: CASSSWTDRYEQYF. The CDR3 DNA reads as TGTGCCAGCAGCAGTTGGACTGACCGCTACGAGCAGTACTTC. The chain joins TRBV14 to TRBJ2-7, with TRBD2 as a possible D gene (5 bases). This CDR3 region has 14 residues. V gave up 5 bases and J gave up 3 bases, with 14 bases separating them. Germline CDR1 reads SGHDN; CDR2 reads FVKESK.

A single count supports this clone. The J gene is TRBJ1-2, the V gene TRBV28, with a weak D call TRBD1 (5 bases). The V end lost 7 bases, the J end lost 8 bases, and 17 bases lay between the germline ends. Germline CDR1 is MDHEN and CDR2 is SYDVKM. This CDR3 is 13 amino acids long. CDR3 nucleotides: TGTGCCAGCACGCAGAAACAGGATTCGGGCTACACCTTC. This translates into CASTQKQDSGYTF.

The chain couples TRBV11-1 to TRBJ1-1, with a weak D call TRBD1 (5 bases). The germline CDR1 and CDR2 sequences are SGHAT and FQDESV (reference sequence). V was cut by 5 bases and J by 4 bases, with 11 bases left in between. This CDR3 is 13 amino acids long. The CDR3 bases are TGTGCCAGCAGCCCAGGGCCGAGCACTGAAGCTTTCTTT. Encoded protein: CASSPGPSTEAFF.

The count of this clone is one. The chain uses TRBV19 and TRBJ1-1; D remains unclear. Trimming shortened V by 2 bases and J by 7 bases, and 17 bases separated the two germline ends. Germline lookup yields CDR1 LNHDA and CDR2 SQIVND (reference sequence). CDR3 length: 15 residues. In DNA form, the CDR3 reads TGTGCCAGTAGTATAACCCCCCGGTACGCGGATGAAGCTTTCTTT. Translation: CASSITPRYADEAFF.

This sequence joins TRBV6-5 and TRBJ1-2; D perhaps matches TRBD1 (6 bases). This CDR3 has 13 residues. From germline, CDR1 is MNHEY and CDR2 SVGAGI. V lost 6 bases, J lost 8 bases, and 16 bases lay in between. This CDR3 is CASRDTGYRGYTF. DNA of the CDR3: TGTGCCAGCAGGGACACAGGGTATCGCGGCTACACCTTC.

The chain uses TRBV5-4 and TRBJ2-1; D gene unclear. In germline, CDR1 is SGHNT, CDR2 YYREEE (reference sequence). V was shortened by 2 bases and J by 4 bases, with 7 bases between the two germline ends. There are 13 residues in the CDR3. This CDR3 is CASSFSGYNEQFF. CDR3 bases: TGTGCCAGCAGCTTCTCCGGGTACAATGAGCAGTTCTTC.

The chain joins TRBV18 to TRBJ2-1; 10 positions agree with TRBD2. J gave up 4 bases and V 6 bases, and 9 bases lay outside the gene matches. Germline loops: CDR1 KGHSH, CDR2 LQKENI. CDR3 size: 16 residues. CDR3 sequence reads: CASSLRQRGGYNEQFF. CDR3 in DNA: TGTGCCAGCTCCCTCCGCCAGCGGGGGGGATACAATGAGCAGTTCTTC.

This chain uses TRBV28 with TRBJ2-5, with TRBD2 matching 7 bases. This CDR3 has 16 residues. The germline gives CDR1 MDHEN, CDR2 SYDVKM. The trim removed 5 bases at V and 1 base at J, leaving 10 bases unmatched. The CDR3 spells CASSLGTTRLQETQYF. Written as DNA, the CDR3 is TGTGCCAGCAGTCTAGGGACTACCCGACTCCAAGAGACCCAGTACTTC.

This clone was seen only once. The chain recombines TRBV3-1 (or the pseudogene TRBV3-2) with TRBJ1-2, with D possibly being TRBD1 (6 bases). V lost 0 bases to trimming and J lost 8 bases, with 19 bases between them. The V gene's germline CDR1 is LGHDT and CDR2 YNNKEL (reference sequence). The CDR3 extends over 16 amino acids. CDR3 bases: TGTGCCAGCAGCCAAGAGATTAAAACAGGGCGGAAAGGCTACACCTTC. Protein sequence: CASSQEIKTGRKGYTF.

CDR3 DNA sequence: TGTGCCAGCAGTGAAAAGGGGGTGCATCGAACTGAAGCTTTCTTT. This translates into CASSEKGVHRTEAFF. The chain combines TRBV2 with TRBJ1-1, with D possibly being TRBD1 (6 bases). Germline CDR1 SNHLY, CDR2 FYNNEI. This CDR3 is 15 amino acids long. Trimming left V 2 bases short and J 5 bases short, with 15 bases between.

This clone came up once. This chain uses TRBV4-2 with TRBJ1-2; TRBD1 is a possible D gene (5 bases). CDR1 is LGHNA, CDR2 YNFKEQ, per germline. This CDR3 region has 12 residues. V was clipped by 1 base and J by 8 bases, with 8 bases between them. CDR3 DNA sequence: TGTGCCAGCAGCCAAGTGGGGGGAGGCTACACCTTC. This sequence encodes CASSQVGGGYTF.